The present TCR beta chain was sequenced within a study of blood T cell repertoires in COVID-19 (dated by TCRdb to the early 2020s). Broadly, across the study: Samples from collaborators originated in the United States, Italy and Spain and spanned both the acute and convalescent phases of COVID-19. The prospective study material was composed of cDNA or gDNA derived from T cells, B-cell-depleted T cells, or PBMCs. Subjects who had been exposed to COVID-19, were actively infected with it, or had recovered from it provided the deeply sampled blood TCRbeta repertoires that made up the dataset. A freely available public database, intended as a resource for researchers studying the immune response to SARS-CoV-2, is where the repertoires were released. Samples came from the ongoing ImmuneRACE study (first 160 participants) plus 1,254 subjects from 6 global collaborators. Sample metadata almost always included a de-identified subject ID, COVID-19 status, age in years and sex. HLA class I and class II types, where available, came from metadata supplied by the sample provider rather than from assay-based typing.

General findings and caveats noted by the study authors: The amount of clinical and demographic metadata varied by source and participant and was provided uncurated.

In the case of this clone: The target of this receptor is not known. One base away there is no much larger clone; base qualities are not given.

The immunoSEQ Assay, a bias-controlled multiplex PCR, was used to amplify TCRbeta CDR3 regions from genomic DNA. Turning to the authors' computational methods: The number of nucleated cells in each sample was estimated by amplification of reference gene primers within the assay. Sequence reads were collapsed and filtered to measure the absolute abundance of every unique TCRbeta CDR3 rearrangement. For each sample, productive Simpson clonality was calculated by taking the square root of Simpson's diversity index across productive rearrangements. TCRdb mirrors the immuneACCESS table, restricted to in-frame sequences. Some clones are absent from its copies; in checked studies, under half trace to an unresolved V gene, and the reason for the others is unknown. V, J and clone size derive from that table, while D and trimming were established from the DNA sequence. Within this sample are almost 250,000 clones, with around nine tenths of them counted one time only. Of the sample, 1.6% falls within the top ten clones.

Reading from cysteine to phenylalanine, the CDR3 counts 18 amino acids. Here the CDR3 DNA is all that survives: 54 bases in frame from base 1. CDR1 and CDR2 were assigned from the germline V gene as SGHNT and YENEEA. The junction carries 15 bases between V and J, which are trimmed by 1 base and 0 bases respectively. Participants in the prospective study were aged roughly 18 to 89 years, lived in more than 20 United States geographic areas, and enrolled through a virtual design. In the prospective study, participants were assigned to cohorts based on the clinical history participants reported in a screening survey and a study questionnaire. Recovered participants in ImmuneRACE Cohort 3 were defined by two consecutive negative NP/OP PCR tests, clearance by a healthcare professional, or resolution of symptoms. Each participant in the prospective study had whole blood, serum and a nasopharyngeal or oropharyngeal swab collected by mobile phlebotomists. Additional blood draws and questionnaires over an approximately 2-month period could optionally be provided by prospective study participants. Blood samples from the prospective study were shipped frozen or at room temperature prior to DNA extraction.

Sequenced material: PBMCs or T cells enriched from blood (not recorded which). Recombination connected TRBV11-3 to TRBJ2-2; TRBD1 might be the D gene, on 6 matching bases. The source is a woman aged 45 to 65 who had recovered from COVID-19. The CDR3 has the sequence CASSLVGLGAPNTGELFF. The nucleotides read TGTGCCAGCAGCTTAGTGGGTTTGGGGGCGCCGAACACCGGGGAGCTGTTTTTT.